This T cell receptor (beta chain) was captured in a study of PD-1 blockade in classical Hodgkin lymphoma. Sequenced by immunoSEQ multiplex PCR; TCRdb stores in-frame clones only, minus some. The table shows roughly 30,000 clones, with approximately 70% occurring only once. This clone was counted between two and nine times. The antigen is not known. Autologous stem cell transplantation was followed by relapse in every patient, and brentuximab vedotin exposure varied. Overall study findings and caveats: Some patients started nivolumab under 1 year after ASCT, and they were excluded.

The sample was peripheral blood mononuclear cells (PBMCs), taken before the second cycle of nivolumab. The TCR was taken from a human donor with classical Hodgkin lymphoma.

The CDR3 nucleotides are TGTGCCAGTAGTATGACCCGGGACAGGAACTACGAGCAGTACTTC. Protein sequence: CASSMTRDRNYEQYF. The chain couples TRBV19 to TRBJ2-7, with 8 bases matching TRBD1. The CDR3 consists of 15 residues. Germline loops: CDR1 LNHDA, CDR2 SQIVND (reference sequence). After removal of 3 bases from V and 3 bases from J, the junction contained 7 bases not matched to a gene.